The entry below gives a single TCR beta chain sequence along with its context. The antigen it recognizes is unknown. No base quality information exists; no much larger clone differs at one position. In the ophthalmopathy patients, disease was moderately to severely active, with a Clinical Activity Score of 3 or more, a NOSPECS grade of 4 or more, and a duration of less than 3 months. Any patient with an uncontrolled infection, another autoimmune disease, pregnancy or lactation was excluded. Clinical symptoms, serum thyroxine and TRAb, thyroid ultrasound, and orbital computed tomography formed the basis for the diagnoses. Ficoll-Paque density gradient centrifugation was used to isolate PBMCs from 8 to 10 ml of fresh peripheral blood. Trizol reagent was used to extract total RNA, and RNA quality was then checked on an Agilent 2100 Bioanalyzer. Amplification of TCR beta CDR3 regions was carried out from RNA transcripts. For the first round of RT-PCR on the TCR CDR3, the HTBI primer set was used together with the Qiagen OneStep RT-PCR kit. Libraries were constructed in a second round of multiplex PCR, after which size selection and purification were carried out. Paired-end sequencing of the libraries was performed with 100 bp reads on an Illumina HiSeq2000. The paper's processing steps were these. SOAPnuke was used to process the raw data, removing reads that contained adapters or uncalled bases, had a mean Phred below 15, or lacked an exact match to the constant primer or identifier. COPE v1.2.5 was used to merge the high-quality paired reads, and each unique nucleotide sequence was defined as a clonotype. Clonotypes were aligned to IMGT TRBV, TRBD and TRBJ reference segments using MiTCR v1.1. Analysis was restricted to V-J combinations with a frequency above 0.0001, which covered 99.2% of repertoires. A TCS score was defined as the ratio of F50 (clonal expansion) to E x V (chaos), with BLOSUM62-based TCRdist applied between CDR3 peptides within each V-J. Welch's t-statistics and random forest reduced 500 to 550 V-J features to 10 to 15, which were used in a naive Bayes classifier (R e1071). TCRdb reran the public reads through fastp at Q25 and MiXCR, keeping productive beta chains. Each entry is one CDR3 protein sequence, shown with its most common DNA and genes. TCRdb's processing, not the study's, gives the V and J calls here. The sample data list hundreds of thousands of distinct CDR3 sequences, and roughly 14% of these were observed just once. The biggest ten clones account for roughly an eighth of the sample.

The data were taken from a study of T cells in Graves' hyperthyroidism and ophthalmopathy (dated by TCRdb to the late 2010s). For the study in its entirety: Peripheral blood samples were taken at initial diagnosis, before any treatment was given. In roughly six Graves' hyperthyroidism patients, the study also compared T-cell repertoires from thyroid tissue with T-cell repertoires from blood. Following sampling, methimazole starting at 30 mg daily was given to hyperthyroidism patients, and high-dose intravenous methylprednisolone was given to ophthalmopathy patients. The paper reports TCR Vbeta CDR3 sequencing of about 140 peripheral blood samples: 43 ophthalmopathy, around 80 hyperthyroidism and around 17 progressor patients. The 100 or so discovery patients were divided at random into training and test sets in a 7:3 ratio. Prospective prediction of ophthalmopathy was tested in an independent validation cohort consisting of 18 to 20 hyperthyroidism patients and 17 patients who later progressed to ophthalmopathy. To identify distinguishing TCR V-J signatures, a discovery cohort of 90 to 100 patients was used, comprising 43 with Graves' ophthalmopathy and some 60 with stable Graves' hyperthyroidism.

Beyond this particular receptor, the publication reports: Most expanded thyroid clonotypes (frequency above 0.001) were also detected in blood, suggesting blood repertoires may reflect thyroid immune responses. In cross-validation, a model built on a 13 V-J signature told ophthalmopathy apart from stable hyperthyroidism with 85% to 90% sensitivity and about 81% specificity, and in testing the same model reached 80%/75%. In validation, progression to ophthalmopathy was predicted by the model with 70.59% sensitivity and nearly 75% specificity, a median of roughly 6 months before onset. Sample size was not statistically predetermined, and blinding of investigators to group allocation was not performed.

CDR1 and CDR2 are read off the germline V gene as LGHNA and YNFKEQ. V has 0 bases trimmed and J has 2 bases trimmed; junction bases matching no gene number 7. From the cysteine through the phenylalanine, the CDR3 covers 16 amino acids. Only CDR3 DNA remains: 48 bases, in frame from the first base. This clonotype was obtained from a man aged 18 to 30 with Graves' ophthalmopathy. This chain is built from TRBV4-2 and TRBJ2-7; 7 bases in the junction line up with TRBD2. Sample: blood. The bases read TGTGCCAGCAGCCAAGATACGCTAGCGGCTACCTACGAGCAGTACTTC. This translates into CASSQDTLAATYEQYF.